Following are 18 T cell receptor beta chains from one sample sequenced in a study of blood T cell repertoires in COVID-19. Profiling relied on immunoSEQ multiplex PCR, and the TCRdb table lists in-frame clones only, not all of them. The table lists about 440,000 clones, roughly 88% of them singletons. The sequenced sample was PBMCs or T cells enriched from blood (not recorded which). All receptors derive from a man aged 18-30 years who had recovered from COVID-19.

This sequence joins TRBV10-3 and TRBJ1-3; D unclear. The V gene's germline CDR1 is ENHRY and CDR2 SYGVKD. The V and J ends lost 4 bases and 2 bases respectively, with 12 bases between them. The CDR3 has 15 residues. The CDR3 bases are TGTGCCATCAGTGCGTTAGGGAGTGCTGGAAACACCATATATTTT. It is translated as CAISALGSAGNTIYF.

The chain employs TRBV6-5 and TRBJ1-4; 9 positions match TRBD1. Trimming removed 6 bases from V and 7 bases from J; junction bases left unmatched: 9. This CDR3 spans 15 amino acids. The germline V gene has CDR1 MNHEY and CDR2 SVGAGI. As DNA, the CDR3 is TGTGCCAGCAGCCGAGCCGGGACAGGGAGTGAAAAACTGTTTTTT. The encoded protein is CASSRAGTGSEKLFF.

The V and J genes are TRBV3-1 (or the pseudogene TRBV3-2) and TRBJ2-2; the D gene is possibly TRBD2 (7 bases). Germline V CDR1 and CDR2: LGHDT, YNNKEL (reference sequence). V dropped 2 bases and J dropped 5 bases, with 27 bases sitting between them. The CDR3 contains 20 residues. In DNA, the CDR3 is TGTGCCAGCAGCCAACGGTATCTTGGCGGACAGCGGGGATGGACCGGGGAGCTGTTTTTT. It translates to CASSQRYLGGQRGWTGELFF.

This sequence joins TRBV5-4 and TRBJ2-7; the D is unclear. CDR1 is SGHNT and CDR2 is YYREEE in the germline V gene (reference sequence). V shed 1 base and J shed 0 bases, with 8 bases lying between them. The CDR3 runs to 14 residues. The CDR3 loop is CASSLRGDSYEQYF. The CDR3 coding sequence is TGTGCCAGCAGCTTGCGCGGAGACTCCTACGAGCAGTACTTC.

The genes are TRBV5-4 and TRBJ1-1, with TRBD1 matching 11 bases. The CDR3 spans 16 residues. CDR1 is SGHNT, CDR2 YYREEE, per germline (reference sequence). The J segment lost 3 bases and the V segment lost 3 bases, leaving 7 bases of the junction unmatched. This CDR3 reads CASSYGQGALDTEAFF. CDR3 DNA sequence: TGTGCCAGCAGCTACGGACAGGGGGCGTTGGACACTGAAGCTTTCTTT.

This clone showed up just once. This sequence joins TRBV6-5 and TRBJ1-1, with D perhaps matching TRBD1 (6 bases). V was pared by 5 bases and J by 3 bases, with 16 bases between. The germline V gene encodes CDR1 MNHEY and CDR2 SVGAGI. CDR3 length equals 15 residues. The CDR3 reads CASSQGFGWDTEAFF. CDR3 nucleotides: TGTGCCAGCAGTCAGGGGTTTGGGTGGGACACTGAAGCTTTCTTT.

The chain recombines TRBV7-2 with TRBJ2-3; the D gene is possibly TRBD2 (7 bases). Between the trimmed V and J ends, which lost 5 bases and 2 bases, there was a span of 11 bases. Germline lookup yields CDR1 SGHTA and CDR2 FQGNSA. This CDR3 has 14 residues. The CDR3 region is CASSTRGPTDTQYF. Here the CDR3 DNA reads TGTGCCAGCAGCACGCGGGGGCCCACAGATACGCAGTATTTT. Using reference TRBV7-2 and TRBJ2-3 for the parts outside the CDR3, the full variable domain is GAGVSQSPSNKVTEKGKDVELRCDPISGHTALYWYRQSLGQGLEFLIYFQGNSAPDKSGLPSDRFSAERTGGSVSTLTIQRTQQEDSAVYLCASSTRGPTDTQYFGPGTRLTVL.

The rearrangement links TRBV6-5 to TRBJ1-2; TRBD1 matches at 7 bases. Trimming removed 7 bases from V and 3 bases from J; junction bases left unmatched: 11. The length of the CDR3 is 15 residues. Germline CDR1 and CDR2: MNHEY and SVGAGI. The CDR3 loop is CASIKPDRPHYGYTF. The DNA of the CDR3 is TGTGCCAGCATCAAGCCGGACAGGCCCCACTATGGCTACACCTTC.

V is TRBV28 and J is TRBJ1-1; D not certain. V was pared by 1 base and J by 4 bases, with 4 bases between. CDR3 length equals 12 residues. The germline V gene has CDR1 MDHEN and CDR2 SYDVKM. The CDR3 DNA reads as TGTGCCAGCAGTTTATTTCGCACTGAAGCTTTCTTT. It encodes CASSLFRTEAFF.

The chain recombines TRBV18 with TRBJ2-1; 8 bases are shared with TRBD1. Looked up from germline, CDR1 is KGHSH and CDR2 is LQKENI. The V gene end was trimmed by 8 bases and the J gene end by 1 base; junction bases not matched to a gene: 10. This CDR3 region has 16 residues. This CDR3 reads CASHNAQGGSYNEQFF. The DNA of the CDR3 is TGTGCCAGCCACAACGCACAGGGGGGTTCCTACAATGAGCAGTTCTTC.

The chain recombines TRBV21-1 with TRBJ2-4; the table's D call of TRBD1 was not tested on the DNA. TRBV21-1 corresponds to a pseudogene. This CDR3 has 16 amino acids. CDR3 in DNA: TGTGCCAGCTGCCAGCGACAGGTGGCGGCCAAAAACATTCAGTACTTC. Protein sequence: CASCQRQVAAKNIQYF.

This clone occurred once. This rearrangement joins TRBV9 to TRBJ2-1, with D perhaps TRBD2 (5 bases). V gave up 2 bases and J gave up 2 bases, with 11 bases separating them. The CDR3 covers 15 residues. Germline lookup yields CDR1 SGDLS and CDR2 YYNGEE. CDR3 sequence reads: CASSVSGATYNEQFF. Here the CDR3 DNA reads TGTGCCAGCAGCGTGAGCGGCGCTACCTACAATGAGCAGTTCTTC.

The chain's CDR3 is CASSLGENVYGYTF. CDR3 coding DNA: TGTGCCAGCAGCTTAGGGGAGAATGTCTATGGCTACACCTTC. The chain is built from TRBV7-9 and TRBJ1-2, with D hard to call. The germline CDR1 and CDR2 sequences are SEHNR and FQNEAQ (reference sequence). The CDR3 loop spans 14 amino acids. V was trimmed by 1 base and J by 4 bases, leaving 10 bases between them.

The chain combines TRBV28 with TRBJ1-2, with D perhaps matching TRBD1 (6 bases). Germline assignment: CDR1 MDHEN and CDR2 SYDVKM. CDR3 size: 15 residues. Trimming stripped 8 bases from V and 4 bases from J, with 20 bases between. The CDR3 region is CASQNRQAGGYGYTF. The CDR3 DNA is TGTGCCAGCCAGAACCGACAGGCCGGCGGCTATGGCTACACCTTC.

This clone was counted once. The rearrangement links TRBV11-3 to TRBJ2-3, with TRBD2 matching 11 bases. J gave up 4 bases and V 3 bases, and 3 bases lay outside the gene matches. The V gene's germline CDR1 is SGHNT and CDR2 YENEEA. CDR3 size: 15 residues. CDR3 DNA sequence: TGTGCCAGCAGCTTGACTAGCGGGAATGCAGATACGCAGTATTTT. As protein: CASSLTSGNADTQYF.

The chain recombines TRBV20-1 with TRBJ1-6; no firm D call. Germline V gene sequence: CDR1 DFQATT, CDR2 SNEGSKA (reference sequence). With 3 bases removed from V and 2 bases from J, the gap between germline ends came to 8 bases. The CDR3 extends over 14 amino acids. The DNA for the CDR3 is TGCAGTGCTAGTGGCGGTACCTATAATTCACCCCTCCACTTT. This codes for CSASGGTYNSPLHF.

The chain is built from TRBV2 and TRBJ1-4; D unresolved. This CDR3 is built from 14 residues. Trimming shortened V by 2 bases and J by 8 bases, and 12 bases separated the two germline ends. The V gene's germline CDR1 is SNHLY and CDR2 FYNNEI. In DNA form, the CDR3 reads TGTGCCAGCAGTGAATTTTTCACTCAAGAAAAACTGTTTTTT. Protein product: CASSEFFTQEKLFF. The variable domain in full, with the rest retrieved from reference TRBV2 and TRBJ1-4, is EPEVTQTPSHQVTQMGQEVILRCVPISNHLYFYWYRQILGQKVEFLVSFYNNEISEKSEIFDDQFSVERPDGSNFTLKIRSTKLEDSAMYFCASSEFFTQEKLFFGSGTQLSVL.

The V gene is TRBV19, the J gene TRBJ2-1; tentative D call: TRBD2 (7 bases). CDR3 size: 15 residues. V lost 1 base to trimming and J lost 7 bases, with 14 bases between them. The germline gives CDR1 LNHDA, CDR2 SQIVND (reference sequence). The CDR3 region is CASSIGGGLRNEQFF. CDR3 coding DNA: TGTGCCAGTAGTATAGGGGGGGGGCTCCGGAATGAGCAGTTCTTC.